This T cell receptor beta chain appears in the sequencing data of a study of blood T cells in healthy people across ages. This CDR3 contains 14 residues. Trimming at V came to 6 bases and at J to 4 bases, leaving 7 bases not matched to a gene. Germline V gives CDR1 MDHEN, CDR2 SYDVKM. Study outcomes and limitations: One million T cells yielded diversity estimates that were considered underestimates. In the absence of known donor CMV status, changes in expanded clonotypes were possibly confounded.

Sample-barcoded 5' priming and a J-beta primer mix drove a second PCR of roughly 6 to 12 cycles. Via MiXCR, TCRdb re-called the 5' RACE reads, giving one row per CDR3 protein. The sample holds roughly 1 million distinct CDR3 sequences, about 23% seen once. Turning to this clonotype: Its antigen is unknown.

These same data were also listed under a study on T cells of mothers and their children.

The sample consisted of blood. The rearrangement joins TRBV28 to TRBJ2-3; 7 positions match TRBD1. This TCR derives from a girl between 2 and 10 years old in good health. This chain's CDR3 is CASSSSRGPDTQYF. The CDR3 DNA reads TGTGCCAGCAGCTCCTCTAGGGGGCCAGATACGCAGTATTTT.